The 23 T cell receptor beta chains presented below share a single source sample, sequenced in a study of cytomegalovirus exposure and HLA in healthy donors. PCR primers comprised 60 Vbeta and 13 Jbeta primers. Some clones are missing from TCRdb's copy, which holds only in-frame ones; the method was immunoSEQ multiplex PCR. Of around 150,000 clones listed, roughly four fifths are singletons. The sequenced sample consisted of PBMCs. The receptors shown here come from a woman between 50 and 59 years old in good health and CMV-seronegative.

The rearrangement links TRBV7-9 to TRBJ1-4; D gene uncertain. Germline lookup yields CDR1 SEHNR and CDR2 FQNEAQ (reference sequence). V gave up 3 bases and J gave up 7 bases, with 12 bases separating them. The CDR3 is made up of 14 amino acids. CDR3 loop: CASSLAGWGEKLFF. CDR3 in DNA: TGTGCCAGCAGCTTGGCGGGCTGGGGTGAAAAACTGTTTTTT.

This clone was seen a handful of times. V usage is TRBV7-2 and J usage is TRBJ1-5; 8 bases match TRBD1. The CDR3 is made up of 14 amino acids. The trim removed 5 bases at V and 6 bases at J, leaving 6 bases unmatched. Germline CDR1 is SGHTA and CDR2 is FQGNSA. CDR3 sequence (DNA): TGTGCCAGCAGCGCACAGGGGGTGGGTCAGCCCCAGCATTTT. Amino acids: CASSAQGVGQPQHF.

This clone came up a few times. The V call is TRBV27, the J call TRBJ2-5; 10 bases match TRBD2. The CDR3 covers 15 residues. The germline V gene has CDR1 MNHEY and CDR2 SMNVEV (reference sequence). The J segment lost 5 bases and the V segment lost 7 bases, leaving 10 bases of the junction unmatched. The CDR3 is CASTKLSGGDETQYF. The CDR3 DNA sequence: TGTGCCAGCACCAAACTCAGCGGGGGGGACGAGACCCAGTACTTC.

The CDR3 coding sequence is TGTGCCAGCAGCCGCGGCTACGAGCAGTACTTC. Residues: CASSRGYEQYF. The V call is TRBV7-2, the J call TRBJ2-7; D call uncertain. Germline CDR1 and CDR2: SGHTA and FQGNSA. Trimming cost V 5 bases and J 3 bases, with 5 bases left between them. The length of the CDR3 is 11 residues.

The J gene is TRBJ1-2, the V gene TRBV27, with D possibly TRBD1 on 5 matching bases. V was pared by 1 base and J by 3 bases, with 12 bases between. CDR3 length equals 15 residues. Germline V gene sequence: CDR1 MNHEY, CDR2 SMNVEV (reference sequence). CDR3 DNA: TGTGCCAGCAGTTTATATCCAGGGTCAGACTATGGCTACACCTTC. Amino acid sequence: CASSLYPGSDYGYTF.

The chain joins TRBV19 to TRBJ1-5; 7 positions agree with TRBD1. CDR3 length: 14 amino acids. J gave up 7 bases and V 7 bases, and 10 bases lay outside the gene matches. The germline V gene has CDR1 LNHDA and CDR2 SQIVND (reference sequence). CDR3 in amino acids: CASTHRGSDQPQHF. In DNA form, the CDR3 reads TGTGCCAGTACTCACAGGGGATCGGACCAGCCCCAGCATTTT.

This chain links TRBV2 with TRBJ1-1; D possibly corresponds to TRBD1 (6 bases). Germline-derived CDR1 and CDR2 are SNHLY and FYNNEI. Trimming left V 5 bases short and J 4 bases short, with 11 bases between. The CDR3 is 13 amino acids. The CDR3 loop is CASSPRQVTEAFF. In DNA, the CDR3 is TGTGCCAGCAGTCCTAGACAGGTCACTGAAGCTTTCTTT.

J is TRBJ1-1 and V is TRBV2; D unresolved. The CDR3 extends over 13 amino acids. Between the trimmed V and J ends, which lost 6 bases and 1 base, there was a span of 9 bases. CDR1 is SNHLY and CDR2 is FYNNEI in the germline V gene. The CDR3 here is CASRQNQNTEAFF. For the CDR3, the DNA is TGTGCCAGCAGACAGAACCAGAACACTGAAGCTTTCTTT.

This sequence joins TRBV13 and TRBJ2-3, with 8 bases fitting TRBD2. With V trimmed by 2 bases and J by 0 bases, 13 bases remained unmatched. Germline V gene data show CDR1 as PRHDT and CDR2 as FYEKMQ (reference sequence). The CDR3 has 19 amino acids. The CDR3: CASSLPSGGGTTSTDTQYF. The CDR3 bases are TGTGCCAGCAGCTTACCCTCGGGCGGGGGGACTACTAGCACAGATACGCAGTATTTT.

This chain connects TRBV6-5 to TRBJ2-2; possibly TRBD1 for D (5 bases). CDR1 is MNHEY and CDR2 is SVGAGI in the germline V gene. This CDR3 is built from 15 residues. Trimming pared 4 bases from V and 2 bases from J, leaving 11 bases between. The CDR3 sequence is CASSLDTSNTGELFF. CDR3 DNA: TGTGCCAGCAGTTTGGACACCTCCAACACCGGGGAGCTGTTTTTT.

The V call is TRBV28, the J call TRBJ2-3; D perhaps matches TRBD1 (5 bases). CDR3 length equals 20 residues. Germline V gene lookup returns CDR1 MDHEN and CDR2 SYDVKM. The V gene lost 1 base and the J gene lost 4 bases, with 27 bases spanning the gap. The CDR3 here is CASSLYGVGEIYNPPDTQYF. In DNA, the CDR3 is TGTGCCAGCAGTTTATATGGGGTAGGGGAAATCTATAACCCGCCAGATACGCAGTATTTT.

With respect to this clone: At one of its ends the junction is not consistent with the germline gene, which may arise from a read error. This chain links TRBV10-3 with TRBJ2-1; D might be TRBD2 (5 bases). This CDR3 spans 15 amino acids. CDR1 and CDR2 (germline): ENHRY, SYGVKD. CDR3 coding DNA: TGTGCCATCAGGCCGGACGGAGGCTCCTACAATGAGCAGCTCTTC. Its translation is CAIRPDGGSYNEQLF.

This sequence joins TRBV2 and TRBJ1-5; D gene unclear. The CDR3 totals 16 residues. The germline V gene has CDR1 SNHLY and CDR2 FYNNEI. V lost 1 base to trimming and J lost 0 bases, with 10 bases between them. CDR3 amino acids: CASSEGPGDSNQPQHF. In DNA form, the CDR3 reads TGTGCCAGCAGTGAAGGTCCGGGAGATAGCAATCAGCCCCAGCATTTT.

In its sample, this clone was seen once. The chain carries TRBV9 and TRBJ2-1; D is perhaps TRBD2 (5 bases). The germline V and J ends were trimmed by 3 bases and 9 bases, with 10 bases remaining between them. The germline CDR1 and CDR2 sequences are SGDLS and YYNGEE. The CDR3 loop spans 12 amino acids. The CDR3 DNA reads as TGTGCCAGCAGCGGAAGAGGGTTTGAGCAGTTCTTC. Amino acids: CASSGRGFEQFF.

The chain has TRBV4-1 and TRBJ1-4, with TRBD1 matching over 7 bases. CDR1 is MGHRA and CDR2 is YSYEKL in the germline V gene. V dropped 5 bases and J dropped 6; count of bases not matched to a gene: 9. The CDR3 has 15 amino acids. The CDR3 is CASSTLQGEYEKLFF. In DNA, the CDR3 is TGCGCCAGCAGCACCCTTCAGGGGGAGTATGAAAAACTGTTTTTT.

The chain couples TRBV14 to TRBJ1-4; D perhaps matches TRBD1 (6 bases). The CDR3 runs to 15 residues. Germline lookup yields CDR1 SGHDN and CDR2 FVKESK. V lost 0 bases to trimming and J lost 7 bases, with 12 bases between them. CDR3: CASSQDIKTGEKLFF. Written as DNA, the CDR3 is TGTGCCAGCAGCCAAGATATTAAGACAGGTGAAAAACTGTTTTTT.

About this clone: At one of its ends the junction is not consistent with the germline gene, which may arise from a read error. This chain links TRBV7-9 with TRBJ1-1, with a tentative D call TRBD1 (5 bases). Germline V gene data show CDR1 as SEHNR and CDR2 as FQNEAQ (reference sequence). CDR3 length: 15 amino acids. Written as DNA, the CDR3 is TGTTCCAGCAGCTTAGCGGGGGGGGAGGACGGCGAAGCTTTCTTT. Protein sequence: CSSSLAGGEDGEAFF.

Here the CDR3 reads CASSVASWAGELFF. DNA of the CDR3: TGTGCCAGCAGCGTAGCTAGCTGGGCCGGGGAGCTGTTTTTT. The V gene is TRBV9, the J gene TRBJ2-2; tentatively, D is TRBD2 (5 bases). CDR1 is SGDLS, CDR2 YYNGEE, per germline. V lost 0 bases to trimming and J lost 6 bases, with 9 bases between them. The CDR3 totals 14 residues.

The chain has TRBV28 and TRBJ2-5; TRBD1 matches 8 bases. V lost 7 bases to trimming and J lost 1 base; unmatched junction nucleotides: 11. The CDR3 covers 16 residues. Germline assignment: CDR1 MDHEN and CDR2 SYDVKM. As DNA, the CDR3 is TGTGCCAGCACCCTTAAGTGGACAGGGCGCCAAGAGACCCAGTACTTC. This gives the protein CASTLKWTGRQETQYF.

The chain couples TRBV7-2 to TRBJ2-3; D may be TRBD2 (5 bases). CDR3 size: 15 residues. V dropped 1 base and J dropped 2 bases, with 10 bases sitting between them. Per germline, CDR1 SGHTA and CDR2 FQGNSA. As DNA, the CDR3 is TGTGCCAGCAGCTTAGGGCTAGCCTTCACAGATACGCAGTATTTT. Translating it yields CASSLGLAFTDTQYF.

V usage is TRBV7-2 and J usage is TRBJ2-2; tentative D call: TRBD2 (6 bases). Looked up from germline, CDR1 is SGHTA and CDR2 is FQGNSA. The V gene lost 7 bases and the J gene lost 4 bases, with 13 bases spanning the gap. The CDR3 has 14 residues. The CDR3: CASNSRGFTGELFF. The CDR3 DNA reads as TGTGCCAGCAACTCCCGGGGGTTCACCGGGGAGCTGTTTTTT.

DNA of the CDR3: TGTGCCAGCACTCGAGCGGGGGCCGTCGGAGAGACCCAGTACTTC. Residues: CASTRAGAVGETQYF. The rearrangement uses TRBV28 and TRBJ2-5, with 8 nucleotides matching TRBD2. With 7 bases clipped from V and 4 bases from J, the junction kept 11 bases outside the gene matches. The CDR3 has 15 residues. Germline V gene lookup returns CDR1 MDHEN and CDR2 SYDVKM.

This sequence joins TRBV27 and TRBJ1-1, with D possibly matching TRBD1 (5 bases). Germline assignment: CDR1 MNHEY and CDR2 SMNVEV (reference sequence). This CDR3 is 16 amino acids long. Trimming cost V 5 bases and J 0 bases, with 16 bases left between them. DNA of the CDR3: TGTGCCAGCAGTCTCTTACCCGGGGACTTGAACACTGAAGCTTTCTTT. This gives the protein CASSLLPGDLNTEAFF.